This T cell receptor (beta chain) was obtained from a study of T-cell reconstitution after alpha-beta-depleted transplantation in children. Findings of the study overall: When one year had passed after transplant, most T-cell counts and diversity came from newly produced T cells. Approximately two months post-transplant, alpha-beta T cells reportedly originated from several hundred expanded graft clones. Recipient T cells and thymic progenitors that survived gave rise to the high TCRbeta diversity observed at day 60 in some patients.

Preparation of the TCRbeta library was carried out with unique molecular identifiers. MiXCR, applied by TCRdb to the PCR reads, yields one record per CDR3 protein. The data contain roughly 350,000 distinct CDR3 sequences, 15% to 20% of them singletons. This clonotype turned up a few times. Its antigen is currently unknown. At one of its ends the junction is not consistent with the germline gene, which may arise from a read error. Germline loops: CDR1 SGDLS, CDR2 YYNGEE. The CDR3 is 17 amino acids. The source was PBMCs, mostly from graft donor cells, collected 360 days after TCRalphabeta/CD19-depleted stem cell transplant. The chain joins TRBV9 to TRBJ2-1, with a possible D match to TRBD1 (6 bases). The clonotype was recovered from a male patient between 2 and 10 years old who had a stem cell transplant for acute lymphoblastic leukemia, so the T cells may come from the graft donor. The chain's CDR3 is CASSGLNDRPSFNEQFF. Written as DNA, the CDR3 is TGTGCCAGCAGCGGGCTGAACGACAGGCCTTCCTTCAATGAGCAGTTCTTC.